The T cell receptor (beta chain) under discussion was sequenced for a study of blood T cells in healthy people across ages. A word on this clonotype: Its antigen is currently unknown.

General observations from the study: The lack of PBMC sorting stopped any conclusive naive versus antigen-experienced comparison. Naive T cell percentage strongly correlated with TCR beta diversity.

The CDR3 consists of 16 residues. The V gene's germline CDR1 is SGHTA and CDR2 FQGNSA. With V trimmed by 5 bases and J by 7 bases, 11 bases remained unmatched. With a J-beta primer mix and a sample-barcoded 5' primer, a second PCR ran 7 to 11 cycles. Each CDR3 protein gets one entry after TCRdb re-called the 5' RACE reads with MiXCR. The top ten hold around 9.2% of the sample, which has over 750,000 distinct CDR3 sequences, roughly 25% seen once. These data were also filed under a second study, of T cells of mothers and their children. Per that study: Random nucleotides (2-4) and sample barcodes were added by the M1S primer used in the second PCR. Overlap measured in related mother-child pairs was slightly, non-significantly higher than in unrelated pairs.

This TCR came from a boy between 10 and 17 years old in good health. V and J are TRBV7-2 and TRBJ2-1; 10 bases fit TRBD2. Sequencing was performed on blood. In DNA, the CDR3 is TGTGCCAGCAGCCCAGTGGCTAGCGGGAGTCAGAATGAGCAGTTCTTC. It yields the protein CASSPVASGSQNEQFF.